These T cell receptor beta chains were read from a single sample in a study of regulatory T cells in long-lasting Graves disease. TCRdb independently ran MiXCR on the multiplex PCR reads; one entry per CDR3 protein. The table shows 450,000 to 600,000 distinct CDR3 sequences, with roughly 16% occurring only once. These sequences were also reported in another study, on T cells in Graves' hyperthyroidism and ophthalmopathy.

The input for sequencing was peripheral blood mononuclear cells (PBMCs), taken at new diagnosis, from a patient treated with antithyroid drugs. The origin of the receptors is a man aged 40-55 years with Graves disease. Each CDR3 is given with its conserved first and last residue. The D gene is left open where the match is weak. Expanded clones are given a class, and other clones once, few, many or no size at all.

J gene	V gene	D gene	clone size	CDR3 DNA	CDR3 protein
TRBJ1-5	TRBV27	.	.	TGTGCCAGCAGCTCGGAGACGAGTCAGCCCCAGCATTTT	CASSSETSQPQHF
TRBJ2-1	TRBV24-1	.	few	TGTGCCACCAGTGATTCCCCCGGATTTGAGCAGTTCTTC	CATSDSPGFEQFF
TRBJ2-1	TRBV12-3/TRBV12-4	TRBD2	few	TGTGCCAGCAGTTTCTGGTTAGCGGGAGGGCCTCGGAATGAGCAGTTCTTC	CASSFWLAGGPRNEQFF
TRBJ2-1	TRBV7-2	TRBD2	few	TGTGCCAGCAGCCCTCCTGGGCTAGCGGGAGTCCGAGAGCAGTTCTTC	CASSPPGLAGVREQFF
TRBJ2-1	TRBV14	TRBD2	few	TGTGCCAGCAGCCCCAAGAGACTAGCGCGTCGCAATGAGCAGTTCTTC	CASSPKRLARRNEQFF
TRBJ1-1	TRBV12-5	.	.	TGTGCTAGTGGTTTGGTACGAGGTGAAGCTTTCTTT	CASGLVRGEAFF
TRBJ2-3	TRBV4-1	TRBD1	few	TGCGCCAGCAGCCAACCGGGACAGGTTGACCATACGCAGTATTTT	CASSQPGQVDHTQYF
TRBJ2-5	TRBV6-5	TRBD2	.	TGTGCCGGCAGTTACGGGACTAGTGTAGGGGAGACCCAGTACTTC	CAGSYGTSVGETQYF
TRBJ1-1	TRBV12-5	.	few	TGTGCTAGTGGTTTGGGATCACATGAGGCTTTCTTT	CASGLGSHEAFF
TRBJ2-7	TRBV7-8	TRBD1	many	TGTGCCAGCAGCTCTTTCGGGACAGGGGACGAGCAGTACTTC	CASSSFGTGDEQYF
TRBJ2-2	TRBV20-1	.	.	TGCAGTGCTAATAAGGGACTCCAGGTGGGCGGGGAGCTGTTTTTT	CSANKGLQVGGELFF
TRBJ2-1	TRBV7-3	.	few	TGTGCCAGCAGGTCCCCGTCTCGGTGGGATTACAATGAGCAGTTCTTC	CASRSPSRWDYNEQFF
TRBJ2-1	TRBV9	.	.	TGTGCCAGCAGCCTTAGTGGAATCCAAGACAATGAGCAGTTCTTC	CASSLSGIQDNEQFF
TRBJ2-3	TRBV25-1	.	few	TGTGCCAGCAGTCCTTATGTTTCTACGCAGTATTTT	CASSPYVSTQYF
TRBJ2-7	TRBV19	.	few	TGTGCCAGTAGACTGACTAGTAATTCCTACGAGCAGTACTTC	CASRLTSNSYEQYF
TRBJ2-7	TRBV20-1	TRBD2	.	TGCAGTGGTATGACTAGCGGGAGATCCGAGCAGTACTTC	CSGMTSGRSEQYF
TRBJ2-2	TRBV5-6	.	.	TGTGCCAGCAGCGCATTCCGCTCCGGTAGGACCGGGGAGCTGTTTTTT	CASSAFRSGRTGELFF
TRBJ1-5	TRBV30	.	many	TGTGCCTGGAGTATAGGGGTGGGCAATCAGCCCCAGCATTTT	CAWSIGVGNQPQHF
TRBJ2-3	TRBV5-1	.	many	TGCGCCAGCAGCTTGAAGGCTGGACGGAGAGATACGCAGTATTTT	CASSLKAGRRDTQYF
TRBJ2-7	TRBV15	TRBD1	many	TGTGCCACCAGCAGAACCGGGACAGGGATCAACGAGCAGTACTTC	CATSRTGTGINEQYF
TRBJ2-7	TRBV11-3	.	many	TGTGCCAGCAGTTCCCGGGACCGACTCTACGAGCAGTACTTC	CASSSRDRLYEQYF